The T cell receptor (beta chain) under discussion was sequenced for a study of neurological immune-mediated disorders (dated by TCRdb to about 2019). Regarding the study in general: The study compared peripheral blood TCR-beta repertoires of HTLV-I-associated myelopathy (HAM/TSP) patients, multiple sclerosis patients and healthy controls using UMI-based sequencing. The approximately 110 TCR-beta libraries included longitudinal samples, technical triplicates and paired sorted CD4+ and CD8+ T-cell subsets alongside PBMC samples. The cohort included around 70 subjects: 14 with HAM/TSP, approximately 34 with multiple sclerosis, and 20 healthy controls. Findings and caveats that apply to the study as a whole: The highest TCR clonal expansion was observed in HAM/TSP patients, whereas the lowest was observed in MS patients, even when compared with healthy controls. No identical CDR3 amino acid sequences were found to be shared among expanded clones across subjects, suggesting that TCR-beta repertoires were private in all groups.

cDNA was synthesized by template-switch 5'RACE using a primer carrying a 10-nucleotide random unique molecular identifier by which each TCR transcript was tagged. Every sequencing run covered 15-18 subjects and yielded more than 160 million TCR-beta sequences. The RNeasy kit was used to extract total RNA. The KAPA Real-time Library Amplification kit was used to amplify TCR-beta VDJ regions with primers for the TCR constant region and the 5'RACE anchor. A first PCR added sample indexes and Illumina adaptors, after which a second PCR increased the library yield. The roughly 650 bp TCR product was size-selected on a 2% E-gel SizeSelection system after Ampure bead purification. Before pooling, library quality was checked on a Bioanalyzer, concentration was measured with Qubit, and libraries were quantified with the Kapa Library Quantification kit. An Illumina HiSeq 2500 was used to sequence the libraries paired-end at 2 x 150 bp. To increase sequence diversity, roughly 25-31% phiX was spiked into each library pool. Concerning the study's data processing: The UMI-based MiGEC pipeline processed quality-filtered reads and removed over 80% of raw TCR sequences during error correction. VDJ genes were aligned to IMGT germline references, and clonotypes were defined by unique CDR3 amino acid sequence plus V-J genes. VDJtools evaluated clonal expansion, Shannon diversity and CDR3 relatedness (CalcPairwiseDistances, ClusterSamples); CLCbio workbench built phylogenetic trees. Expanded clones were defined as having at least 8 unique UMIs, based on coefficient-of-variation modelling across technical triplicates. TCRdb trimmed public reads at Q25 via fastp, called clones via MiXCR and kept in-frame beta chains. CDR3 protein sequences are deduplicated, and each keeps its most common genes and DNA. The V and J calls here are based on TCRdb, not the publication. In all, the sample holds 77,000 or so distinct CDR3 sequences, and approximately 9.4% of those were seen once. 1.7% of the sample comes from the top ten.

Healthy controls were blood bank volunteers in Maryland, USA. Libraries from unsorted PBMCs were made from 2 million PBMCs kept in RNAlater at -80 degrees C until RNA extraction. Peripheral blood was subjected to Ficoll-Hypaque density gradient centrifugation to isolate PBMCs, which were then cryopreserved in liquid nitrogen. From a lookup of the germline V gene (reference sequence), CDR1 and CDR2 are LGHDT and YNNKEL. The CDR3 measures 17 amino acids from cysteine to phenylalanine. Only CDR3 DNA remains: 51 bases, in frame from the first base. V has 3 bases trimmed and J has 4 bases trimmed; junction bases matching no gene number 9. This clonotype was detected ten times or more. Its antigen has not been determined. The input lacks base qualities; no much larger clone sits a single base away.

The chain employs TRBV3-1 and TRBJ2-2, with 9 middle bases fitting TRBD2. The sequencing sample was made of PBMCs. The origin of this receptor is a man aged 50 or older in good health. The DNA sequence is given as TGTGCCAGCAGCCACGGATCAGGCGGGGGGGCCACCGGGGAGCTGTTTTTT. It is translated as CASSHGSGGGATGELFF.